This TCR beta chain is from a study of long-term antiretroviral therapy in people with HIV (dated by TCRdb to 2021 to 2024). A note on the overall study: The earliest samples were collected approximately a decade before the 2015 WHO recommendation for immediate ART, a period when ART was typically delayed until CD4 counts fell. Of the approximately 30 participants with HIV, roughly twelve were female. A retrospective serial study tested whether ART initiation and durable HIV suppression were associated with changes in peripheral blood TRB repertoire composition and diversity. No cross-contamination during QIAcube processing turned up in test extractions that ran a monoclonal T-cell line alongside 33 polyclonal samples. From over 25 adults with confirmed HIV infection, the cohort provided approximately 210 cryopreserved PBMC samples, gathered serially across a mean of around 6 years (range 1-12). General study outcomes and caveats: Because pre-ART samples had limited cell numbers, profiling was done on unsorted PBMC rather than on sorted CD4+ and CD8+ T cells. Since PBMC availability was limited, sequencing covered only the TCR beta chain, with no alpha chain pairing. At every time point, the repertoire was dominated by expanded TRB clones first identified before ART initiation, although this dominance fluctuated and, in many PLHIV, declined after ART. The samples span the years 2004 to 2017, and the ART regimens used at that time may not be as effective as current regimens. Inferences about post-ART repertoire changes were limited because no data were available on ART adherence, viral resistance or therapy changes. Compared with controls, HIV repertoires had narrower CDR3 length ranges, and the network structure pointed to an antigen-experienced repertoire that shifted only slightly toward naive after ART. A significant increase in TRB diversity was found to be associated with ART initiation, although TRB diversity was observed to remain significantly below that of transplant donor controls even after long-term ART.

Trimming leaves V shorter by 6 bases and J shorter by 4 bases, with the junction holding 11 bases beyond the gene matches. As encoded in the germline V gene, CDR1 is MNHEY while CDR2 is SVGAGI. Including the terminal cysteine and phenylalanine, the CDR3 comprises 15 residues. The read is trimmed to its CDR3 DNA, 45 bases read in frame from base 1. To be included, a participant needed at least one PBMC sample from before ART initiation plus at least two post-ART samples. Treatment was received in the United States of America by all participants with HIV. Before DNA extraction, cryopreserved samples of about 0.9-11 million PBMC were thawed and then washed. At the time of the earliest PBMC sample for each participant with HIV, ages ranged from about 23 to 60 years. Each participant contributed PBMC samples from 1-4 timepoints before ART initiation and 2-8 timepoints after ART initiation, with a median of 7 samples. For every participant, serial HIV viral load, CD4+ T-cell count, ART history and demographic data were obtained. Using a Qiagen kit on a QIAcube, genomic DNA was extracted from unsorted PBMC, with samples processed in batches of 12.

Remarks on this clone: Its target antigen remains unknown. No base quality values were provided; no much bigger clone lies one nucleotide off.

Sequencing of the TRB variable region was done with the immunoSEQ hsTCRB v3.0 assay at survey level resolution. The target sequencing depth for TRB was roughly 40,000-50,000 T-cell genomes per sample. TRB libraries were pooled and sequenced on an Illumina MiSeq using a v3 150-cycle kit. In the source study's methods: Repertoire analysis was run in R within a reproducible Nextflow workflow that covered QC, data transformation and analysis. LymphoSeq2, an R package for exploring AIRR-Seq data, was used to implement custom analyses. A few samples that yielded fewer than 5000 total TRB sequences were excluded, so that more than 150 HIV repertoires were analyzed. Among the 188 retained HIV repertoires, about 59 were collected before ART initiation and approximately 130 were collected after ART initiation. Each repertoire was downsampled to 5000 TRB nucleotide sequences, and summary statistics were averaged across 100 downsampling iterations. Only TRB sequences with CDR3 regions of at least seven amino acids were retained for analysis. A Shannon entropy-derived clonality score and the Gini coefficient were used to measure diversity. In the repertoire networks, any two of the top 5000 CDR3 amino acid sequences were linked whenever the two sequences differed by an edit distance of one. Antigen specificity groups and MHC restriction were predicted for TRB CDR3 amino acid sequences with GLIPH2. To flag known associations with CMV, EBV, HIV or tissue antigens, CDR3 amino acid sequences were compared against VDJdb and McPAS-TCR. Pre-ART, post-ART and control groups were compared with Wilcoxon signed-rank tests and Holm-Bonferroni correction. The table comes from immuneACCESS by way of TCRdb, which keeps in-frame sequences with V and J called. Part of the clones is missing from these tables; in studies checked, under half for an unresolved V gene and the rest for unknown reasons. The D gene and trimming were derived from the DNA, and the V and J assignments and clone size from that table. The sample table records roughly 30,000 clones; over 90% of these occur just once. The ten biggest clones cover approximately 6.4% of the sample.

The chain couples TRBV6-5 to TRBJ1-2; TRBD1 lines up with 7 middle nucleotides. The input for sequencing was unsorted PBMCs, taken almost 6.7 years after starting antiretroviral therapy. This receptor was identified in a woman aged 40-49 years with HIV. The sequenced DNA: TGTGCCAGCAGGCGACAGGGAGGTATCGCCTATGGCTACACCTTC. Its translation reads: CASRRQGGIAYGYTF.